Listed here is a single TCR beta chain. Its antigen is unknown. This sample was taken from a study of shared clonotypes between healthy human individuals. CDR3 length: 13 amino acids. Study results and limitations: Few donors restricted represented genetic and exposure-history diversity. Inspection by rarefaction showed sorted-subset sequencing to be incomplete despite large depth.

Clones were sequenced by immunoSEQ multiplex PCR, and TCRdb holds only the in-frame ones, with some missing. This sample has hundreds of thousands of clones, with about 92% found just once. Naive CD8 cells were CD45RO-negative, positively selected for CCR7, excluding terminally differentiated effector memory CD45RA+ cells. What was sequenced was naive CD8+ T cells sorted from blood. This chain connects TRBV12-2 to TRBJ2-5; the table's D gene call, TRBD1, was not cross checked with the DNA. TRBV12-2 corresponds to a pseudogene. This clonotype originated in a man aged 30-40 years in good health. The CDR3 is CASRDRGRETQYF. DNA of the CDR3: TGTGCAAGTCGCGACAGGGGGCGAGAGACCCAGTACTTC.